The T cell receptor beta chain under discussion was sequenced for a study of T cell responses to AZD1222 COVID-19 vaccine. Study in general: It was second doses at about 4 or about 12 weeks that were pooled. Study-wide results and caveats: The CD4 TCRs associated with vaccination extended across spike and predominated at 160-218 and 743-854.

On this clone itself: The target antigen is unknown.

Assay used: immunoSEQ multiplex PCR; TCRdb lists only in-frame clones, some missing. Here the sample spans around 100,000 clones, around 91% being singletons. V gave up 0 bases and J gave up 7 bases; unmatched junction bases: 5. Germline loops: CDR1 PRHDT, CDR2 FYEKMQ (reference sequence). This CDR3 is built from 15 residues. The TCR was taken from an adult in good health. The V call is TRBV13, the J call TRBJ2-4, with 8 bases identical to TRBD1. This material consisted of peripheral blood, taken on day 0 of AZD1222 vaccination. CDR3 coding DNA: TGTGCCAGCAGCTTAGGCCGCAGGGGGCTTAACATTCAGTACTTC. Translating gives CASSLGRRGLNIQYF.